This TCR beta chain was identified during a study of T cells in Graves' hyperthyroidism and ophthalmopathy. This clonotype was picked up a small number of times. Amplified regions were TCR beta CDR3 sequences from RNA transcripts. Using the HTBI primer set, a first-round RT-PCR was run on the TCR CDR3. TCRdb passed the multiplex PCR reads through MiXCR, listing each CDR3 protein once. The sample lists 500,000 or so distinct CDR3 sequences; about 16% were seen once. V lost 2 bases, J lost 7 bases, and 9 bases lay in between. CDR3 size: 13 residues. This chain links TRBV12-3 or TRBV12-4 with TRBJ2-1, with D possibly TRBD2 on 5 matching bases. Material for sequencing was blood. The clonotype originates from a woman aged 30 to 39 with Graves' ophthalmopathy. The CDR3 reads CASSLFPGNEQFF. The CDR3, as DNA: TGTGCCAGCAGTTTATTTCCGGGGAATGAGCAGTTCTTC.